A single sample is the source of the 10 T cell receptor beta chains below, sequenced in a study of blood T cells in healthy people across ages. For the second PCR, which ran for roughly 7 to 11 cycles, a sample-barcoded 5' primer and a J-beta primer mix were used. A single record per CDR3 protein comes from TCRdb applying MiXCR to the 5' RACE reads. The sample comprises roughly 930,000 distinct CDR3 sequences, 45% to 50% of which are singletons, and 13% rests with the top ten. Specimen: blood. Source of these receptors: a man younger than 45 in good health.

V usage is TRBV5-1 and J usage is TRBJ1-5; no clear D gene. V was trimmed by 0 bases and J by 4 bases, leaving 5 bases between them. Looked up from germline, CDR1 is SGHRS and CDR2 is YFSETQ. The length of the CDR3 is 13 residues. CDR3 bases: TGCGCCAGCAGCTTGGCTTATAATCAGCCCCAGCATTTT. Translating it yields CASSLAYNQPQHF.

This clonotype was detected only once. This sequence joins TRBV4-1 and TRBJ2-7; 9 bases line up with TRBD1. Germline values: CDR1 MGHRA, CDR2 YSYEKL. This CDR3 has 16 amino acids. The trim removed 0 bases at V and 2 bases at J, leaving 5 bases unmatched. The CDR3 DNA sequence: TGCGCCAGCAGCCAAGATAGGACAGGGGAGGCCTACGAGCAGTACTTC. It yields the protein CASSQDRTGEAYEQYF.

About this clonotype: Relative to the germline gene, one junction end is altered; a read error may explain this. The CDR3, as DNA: TGTACCAGCAGCTCTTATTCAGGGGGCGCAGAGACCCAGTACTTC. Its translation: CTSSSYSGGAETQYF. This chain joins TRBV7-9 and TRBJ2-7, with TRBD1 matching over 8 bases. The J call is doubtful: the DNA matches TRBJ2-5 better. Germline CDR1 is SEHNR and CDR2 is FQNEAQ (reference sequence). The CDR3 loop spans 15 amino acids.

The chain carries TRBV20-1 and TRBJ1-2; 9 positions match TRBD1. The trim removed 0 bases at V and 8 bases at J, leaving 10 bases unmatched. The germline gives CDR1 DFQATT, CDR2 SNEGSKA (reference sequence). The CDR3 consists of 15 residues. The CDR3 protein is CSARDRRDRARGYTF. The CDR3 DNA reads as TGCAGTGCTAGAGATCGGAGGGACAGGGCCAGGGGCTACACCTTC.

The chain uses TRBV20-1 and TRBJ1-2; the match to TRBD1 covers 8 bases. Per the germline V gene, CDR1 is DFQATT and CDR2 is SNEGSKA (reference sequence). Losses at the gene ends were 0 bases for V and 2 bases for J; bases not matched to a gene: 2. The CDR3 totals 14 residues. The CDR3: CSARETGENYGYTF. The CDR3 DNA is TGCAGTGCTAGAGAGACAGGGGAAAACTATGGCTACACCTTC.

Remarks on this clonotype: A much larger clone is a single base away; this may be a read error. The V and J genes are TRBV28 and TRBJ2-5; a weak D match, TRBD2 (6 bases). The CDR3 extends over 14 amino acids. Germline loops: CDR1 MDHEN, CDR2 SYDVKM. CDR3 bases: TGTGCCGGCAGTTTTACTAGCCCGCAAGAGACCCAGTACTTC. This codes for CAGSFTSPQETQYF. The variable domain in full, completed from reference TRBV28 and TRBJ2-5, reads DVKVTQSSRYLVKRTGEKVFLECVQDMDHENMFWYRQDPGLGLRLIYFSYDVKMKEKGDIPEGYSVSREKKERFSLILESASTNQTSMYLCAGSFTSPQETQYFGPGTRLLVL.

This clonotype turned up a few times. The genes are TRBV4-1 and TRBJ2-3, with D possibly being TRBD2 (5 bases). V was pared by 1 base and J by 2 bases, with 7 bases between. Germline lookup yields CDR1 MGHRA and CDR2 YSYEKL. CDR3 length: 14 residues. The CDR3 DNA is TGCGCCAGCAGCCAAGCTGACTACACAGATACGCAGTATTTT. The encoded protein is CASSQADYTDTQYF.

The rearrangement links TRBV18 to TRBJ1-1; tentative D call: TRBD1 (5 bases). Deletions cut 4 bases from V and 1 base from J, with 13 bases between. Germline-derived CDR1 and CDR2 are KGHSH and LQKENI. The CDR3 spans 15 residues. As DNA, the CDR3 is TGTGCCAGCTCACTAACGATGCAGGGGAACACTGAAGCTTTCTTT. Its protein product is CASSLTMQGNTEAFF. The full variable domain, in which reference TRBV18 and TRBJ1-1 provide the parts outside the CDR3, is NAGVMQNPRHLVRRRGQEARLRCSPMKGHSHVYWYRQLPEEGLKFMVYLQKENIIDESGMPKERFSAEFPKEGPSILRIQQVVRGDSAAYFCASSLTMQGNTEAFFGQGTRLTVV.

The chain couples TRBV20-1 to TRBJ1-2, with D possibly TRBD1 on 5 matching bases. The CDR3 consists of 13 residues. V was trimmed by 5 bases and J by 4 bases, leaving 14 bases between them. Germline V gene lookup returns CDR1 DFQATT and CDR2 SNEGSKA (reference sequence). CDR3 loop: CSAHPGGGYGYTF. CDR3 in DNA: TGCAGTGCTCACCCGGGGGGGGGCTATGGCTACACCTTC.

The V call is TRBV7-2, the J call TRBJ2-3; no definite D call. Trimming removed 4 bases at V and 6 bases at J, with 11 bases between. The CDR3 is 13 amino acids. CDR1 is SGHTA and CDR2 is FQGNSA in the germline V gene. The CDR3 DNA is TGTGCCAGCAGCTCTTCTAACGGGGATACGCAGTATTTT. Amino acids: CASSSSNGDTQYF.